Listed below are T cell receptor beta chains from one sample, sequenced in a study of T cells in Graves' hyperthyroidism and ophthalmopathy. TCRdb passed the multiplex PCR reads through MiXCR, listing each CDR3 protein once. The sample holds 90,000 to 120,000 distinct CDR3 sequences, approximately 15% seen once. Sequenced material: blood. All receptors come from a woman in her fifties or sixties with Graves' hyperthyroidism. Both conserved end residues are part of each CDR3. Fields, in order: CDR3 length, V gene, clone size, J gene, D gene, CDR3 protein, CDR3 DNA. D genes are given only for firm matches. The size field is filled for only some rows; it gives once, few, many or a size class.

len: 15
v_gene: TRBV3-1
abundance: many
j_gene: TRBJ2-7
d_gene: .
CDR3aa: CASSQVRGLRNEQYF
CDR3nt: TGTGCCAGCAGCCAAGTGCGCGGGTTGAGGAACGAGCAGTACTTC

len: 15
v_gene: TRBV28
abundance: many
j_gene: TRBJ2-1
d_gene: .
CDR3aa: CASNDGDWAYNEQFF
CDR3nt: TGTGCCAGCAATGACGGGGACTGGGCCTACAATGAGCAGTTCTTC

len: 15
v_gene: TRBV2
abundance: many
j_gene: TRBJ2-1
d_gene: TRBD2
CDR3aa: CAAINAGGSYNEQFF
CDR3nt: TGTGCCGCCATTAATGCGGGAGGATCCTACAATGAGCAGTTCTTC

len: 16
v_gene: TRBV2
abundance: many
j_gene: TRBJ2-6
d_gene: TRBD2
CDR3aa: CASSGETSTGANVLTF
CDR3nt: TGTGCCAGCAGTGGGGAGACTAGCACTGGGGCCAACGTCCTGACTTTC

len: 16
v_gene: TRBV7-9
abundance: many
j_gene: TRBJ2-2
d_gene: TRBD1
CDR3aa: CASSMRTGGRTGELFF
CDR3nt: TGTGCCAGCAGCATGAGGACAGGGGGACGGACCGGGGAGCTGTTTTTT

len: 13
v_gene: TRBV5-1
abundance: many
j_gene: TRBJ2-7
d_gene: .
CDR3aa: CASSLDSYYEQYF
CDR3nt: TGCGCCAGCAGCTTGGACAGCTACTACGAGCAGTACTTC

len: 13
v_gene: TRBV10-2
abundance: many
j_gene: TRBJ2-5
d_gene: .
CDR3aa: CASSGGVGETQYF
CDR3nt: TGCGCCAGCAGTGGGGGGGTCGGGGAGACCCAGTACTTC

len: 15
v_gene: TRBV28
abundance: medium-sized
j_gene: TRBJ2-5
d_gene: TRBD1
CDR3aa: CASSLSGTGQETQYF
CDR3nt: TGTGCCAGCAGTTTGTCTGGGACAGGGCAAGAGACCCAGTACTTC

len: 12
v_gene: TRBV6-2/TRBV6-3
abundance: once
j_gene: TRBJ2-3
d_gene: .
CDR3aa: CASSYSGATQYF
CDR3nt: TGTGCCAGCAGTTACTCAGGGGCTACGCAGTATTTT

len: 15
v_gene: TRBV20-1
abundance: many
j_gene: TRBJ2-1
d_gene: TRBD2
CDR3aa: CSARQLAGRSNEQFF
CDR3nt: TGCAGTGCTAGACAACTAGCGGGACGGAGTAATGAGCAGTTCTTC

len: 13
v_gene: TRBV30
abundance: many
j_gene: TRBJ1-1
d_gene: .
CDR3aa: CAWSVQMNTEAFF
CDR3nt: TGTGCCTGGAGTGTACAGATGAACACTGAAGCTTTCTTT

len: 13
v_gene: TRBV20-1
abundance: many
j_gene: TRBJ2-1
d_gene: .
CDR3aa: CSARRPSYNEQFF
CDR3nt: TGCAGTGCCCGGAGGCCCTCCTACAATGAGCAGTTCTTC

len: 16
v_gene: TRBV3-1
abundance: many
j_gene: TRBJ2-1
d_gene: TRBD2
CDR3aa: CASSQLSSGSNNEQFF
CDR3nt: TGTGCCAGCAGCCAACTCTCTAGCGGGAGTAACAATGAGCAGTTCTTC

len: 12
v_gene: TRBV13
abundance: many
j_gene: TRBJ1-2
d_gene: .
CDR3aa: CASSLGGRGYTF
CDR3nt: TGTGCCAGCAGCTTAGGCGGACGTGGCTACACCTTC

len: 14
v_gene: TRBV10-2
abundance: many
j_gene: TRBJ2-7
d_gene: TRBD2
CDR3aa: CASSTPSGSYEQYF
CDR3nt: TGCGCCAGCAGTACCCCTAGCGGGTCCTACGAGCAGTACTTC

len: 14
v_gene: TRBV28
abundance: many
j_gene: TRBJ1-2
d_gene: .
CDR3aa: CASSLTGRVYGYTF
CDR3nt: TGTGCCAGCAGTTTAACGGGCAGGGTTTATGGCTACACCTTC

len: 12
v_gene: TRBV30
abundance: many
j_gene: TRBJ1-4
d_gene: .
CDR3aa: CAWNYRNEKLFF
CDR3nt: TGTGCCTGGAACTACAGAAATGAAAAACTGTTTTTT

len: 17
v_gene: TRBV28
abundance: .
j_gene: TRBJ2-2
d_gene: TRBD2
CDR3aa: CASSLPPLAGDTGELFF
CDR3nt: TGTGCCAGCAGTTTACCTCCACTAGCGGGAGACACCGGGGAGCTGTTTTTT

len: 14
v_gene: TRBV11-2
abundance: many
j_gene: TRBJ2-1
d_gene: TRBD2
CDR3aa: CASSFGLAGNEQFF
CDR3nt: TGTGCCAGCAGCTTTGGACTAGCGGGGAATGAGCAGTTCTTC

len: 16
v_gene: TRBV28
abundance: .
j_gene: TRBJ2-1
d_gene: TRBD2
CDR3aa: CASSPPGTSGGNEQFF
CDR3nt: TGTGCCAGCAGCCCCCCCGGGACTAGCGGGGGAAATGAGCAGTTCTTC

len: 10
v_gene: TRBV12-5
abundance: many
j_gene: TRBJ2-5
d_gene: .
CDR3aa: CAKVRETQYF
CDR3nt: TGTGCTAAGGTTCGGGAGACCCAGTACTTC

len: 14
v_gene: TRBV28
abundance: .
j_gene: TRBJ1-5
d_gene: .
CDR3aa: CASSPRGGWQPQHF
CDR3nt: TGTGCCAGCAGTCCACGGGGGGGATGGCAGCCCCAGCATTTT